This entry features one TCR beta chain sequence. Its matching antigen is unknown. This sample stems from a study of blood T cells in healthy people across ages. Through a sample-barcoded 5' primer and a J-beta primer mix, a second PCR was run for roughly 6 to 12 cycles. TCRdb itself ran the 5' RACE reads through MiXCR, one entry per CDR3 protein. The sample lists around 790,000 distinct CDR3 sequences; roughly 44% were seen once. Study-level results: The recorded TCR beta diversity per million T cells decreased in a roughly linear manner with age.

Donors were systemically healthy Caucasian individuals from Russia aged about 6 to 100 years. Every participating donor contributed roughly 10 milliliters of peripheral blood through a draw. Germline values: CDR1 DFQATT, CDR2 SNEGSKA (reference sequence). V lost 3 bases to trimming and J lost 2 bases, with 11 bases between them. The CDR3 loop spans 14 amino acids. This chain uses TRBV20-1 with TRBJ2-4; no clear D gene. This TCR was sampled from a man between 60 and 75 years old in good health. Sequences were obtained from blood. The CDR3: CSARAGGTKNIQYF. CDR3 DNA sequence: TGCAGTGCTAGGGCAGGTGGGACCAAAAACATTCAGTACTTC.